The TCR beta chain described here comes from a study of T cell changes during pregnancy in multiple sclerosis. The CDR3 is 13 residues long. Germline CDR1 WNHNN, CDR2 SYGVQD (reference sequence). V was cut by 3 bases and J by 1 base, with 6 bases left in between. The assay was immunoSEQ multiplex PCR, and TCRdb's table has in-frame clones only and misses some. The sample consists of some 21,000 clones, about nine tenths of them appearing once. Sequenced here: CD8+ T cells from peripheral blood mononuclear cells, sampled in the second trimester of pregnancy. The TCR sequence derives from a female donor in good health, enrolled as a control in a pregnancy study. V gene TRBV10-1 combines with J gene TRBJ1-1; D ambiguous. CDR3 residues: CASSDRGNTEAFF. The DNA for the CDR3 is TGCGCCAGCAGTGATCGAGGGAACACTGAAGCTTTCTTT.